This TCR beta chain is from a study of blood T cell repertoires in COVID-19. Whole-study context: The origin of the acute and convalescent COVID-19 samples was the United States, Italy and Spain.

There are 13 residues in the CDR3. Trimming shortened V by 4 bases and J by 2 bases, and 9 bases separated the two germline ends. This clone was recorded only once. Method: immunoSEQ multiplex PCR; TCRdb's copy keeps in-frame clones and lacks some. Seen here are some 200,000 clones, about four fifths observed once, and the top ten hold 4.5% to 5%. The chain recombines TRBV12-3 or TRBV12-4 with TRBJ2-7; D uncertain. The clonotype originates from a woman between 45 and 60 years old who had been exposed to COVID-19. The sequencing input was PBMCs or T cells enriched from blood (not recorded which). The CDR3 nucleotides are TGTGCCAGCAGTTGGGCCAGTGCCTACGAGCAGTACTTC. This translates into CASSWASAYEQYF.